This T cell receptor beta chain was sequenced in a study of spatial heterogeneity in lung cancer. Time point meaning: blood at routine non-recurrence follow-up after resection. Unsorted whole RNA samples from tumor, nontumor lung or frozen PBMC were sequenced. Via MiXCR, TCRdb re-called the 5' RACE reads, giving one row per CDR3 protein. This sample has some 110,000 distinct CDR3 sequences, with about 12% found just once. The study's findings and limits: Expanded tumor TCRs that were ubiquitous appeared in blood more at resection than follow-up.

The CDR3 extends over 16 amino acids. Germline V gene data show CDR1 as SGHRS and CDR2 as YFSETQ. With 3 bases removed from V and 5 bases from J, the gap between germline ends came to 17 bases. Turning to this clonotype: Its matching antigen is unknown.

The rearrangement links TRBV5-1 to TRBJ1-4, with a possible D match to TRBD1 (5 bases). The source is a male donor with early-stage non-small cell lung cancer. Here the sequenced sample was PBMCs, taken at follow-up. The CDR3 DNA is TGCGCCAGCAGCTCCCCTTTCCGGGGCAGGAATGAAAAACTGTTTTTT. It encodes CASSSPFRGRNEKLFF.